This T cell receptor beta chain was profiled in a study of vaccination and CD4 T cells after COVID-19. Study details: The stimulating agents, overlapping spike peptides, came from SARS-CoV-2, HCoV-NL63, HCoV-OC43 and HCoV-229E. Study observations and caveats: The median number of SARS-CoV-2-reactive clonotypes increased from roughly 22 to 38, a change that did not reach significance.

The CDR3 has 14 amino acids. V was cut by 2 bases and J by 4 bases, with 6 bases left in between. Germline loops: CDR1 SGHNT, CDR2 YENEEA. On this clonotype: The antigen remains unidentified.

Treatment described: roughly 10-day PBMC culture with coronavirus spike peptide pools or control peptides (ViraFEST assay). The Oncomine TCR Beta short-read assay was applied to DNA of cultured CD4+ T cells. A single record per CDR3 protein comes from TCRdb applying MiXCR to the PCR reads. The sample shows about 25,000 distinct CDR3 sequences, roughly 71% of them seen only once. The sample here was CD4+ T cells from blood, cultured in vitro, taken after SARS-CoV-2 vaccination. V is TRBV11-3 and J is TRBJ1-6; the D is unclear. The clonotype was recovered from a human donor who received a COVID-19 vaccine. CDR3 in amino acids: CASSLSAYNSPLHF. The CDR3 coding sequence is TGTGCCAGCAGCTTAAGCGCTTATAATTCACCCCTCCACTTT.